This T cell receptor beta chain is drawn from a study of cytomegalovirus exposure and HLA in healthy donors. For the study at large: Around 180 million T cells yielded approximately 100 million unique TCR beta sequences, as an earlier analysis found.

Trimming cost V 5 bases and J 3 bases, with 11 bases left between them. CDR1 is SEHNR, CDR2 FQNEAQ, per germline (reference sequence). This CDR3 has 13 residues. PCR involved 60 Vbeta and 13 Jbeta primers. Profiled with immunoSEQ multiplex PCR; TCRdb holds only in-frame clones, not every one. The repertoire has a few hundred thousand clones, more than 55% of them found once; the top ten carry under 3%. This TCR was recovered from a female donor in good health and CMV-seronegative. The sample was PBMCs. This rearrangement joins TRBV7-9 to TRBJ2-7; D is unclear. CDR3 region: CASSAETDYEQYF. CDR3 sequence (DNA): TGTGCCAGCAGCGCCGAGACTGACTACGAGCAGTACTTC. The variable domain in full, with the rest retrieved from reference TRBV7-9 and TRBJ2-7, is DTGVSQNPRHKITKRGQNVTFRCDPISEHNRLYWYRQTLGQGPEFLTYFQNEAQLEKSRLLSDRFSAERPKGSFSTLEIQRTEQGDSAMYLCASSAETDYEQYFGPGTRLTVT.